This is a list of T cell receptor beta chains from one sample in a study of Ad26.COV2.S vaccination and SARS-CoV-2 variants. TCRdb's copy holds only in-frame clones and misses some; the assay was immunoSEQ multiplex PCR. The sample lists 400,000 to 450,000 clones, more than 80% occurring once. The material sequenced was peripheral blood, taken in a trial of Ad26.COV2.S vaccine versus placebo. These receptors were collected from a person between 18 and 65 years old who received the Ad26.COV2.S COVID-19 vaccine or a placebo. CDR3s include the opening cysteine and the closing phenylalanine or tryptophan. Fields, in order: CDR3 protein, V gene, J gene.

CASRGTGNEKLFF	TRBV9	TRBJ1-4
CASRGGGSSYNSPLHF	TRBV5-1	TRBJ1-6
CASKSNSNTGELFF	TRBV5-1	TRBJ2-2
CASSLRPSGRAGTGELFF	TRBV11-2	TRBJ2-2
CASSYRNDGNSPLHF	TRBV6-6	TRBJ1-6
CASSPGTGGFGELFF	TRBV7-9	TRBJ2-2
CASAKVRDYYNEQFF	TRBV2	TRBJ2-1
CASTRTNRYNEQFF	TRBV27	TRBJ2-1
CAWSFVGEKLFF	TRBV30	TRBJ1-4
CATSDLASGSGETQYF	TRBV24-1	TRBJ2-5
CASSKLAQSNTDTQYF	TRBV5-1	TRBJ2-3
CASSQTTGWLYEQYF	TRBV4-1	TRBJ2-7
CSTWGGEQFF	TRBV20-1	TRBJ2-1
CASTEDRGYSPLHF	TRBV2	TRBJ1-6
CASSPQGPQETQYF	TRBV19	TRBJ2-5
CASSIGTGYYEQYF	TRBV19	TRBJ2-7
CASSLELSSEQYF	TRBV5-1	TRBJ2-7
CSVAAGQGFTF	TRBV29-1	TRBJ1-2
CASTATGNLNSPLHF	TRBV5-1	TRBJ1-6
CASSTPPGAERQETQYF	TRBV9	TRBJ2-5
CASSQRGAGALAKNIQYF	TRBV3-1/TRBV3-2	TRBJ2-4
CASSLGFGDEAFF	TRBV28	TRBJ1-1
CASSQVGQGYEQYF	TRBV4-1	TRBJ2-7
CASSNTQGGGEKLFF	TRBV6-5	TRBJ1-4
CASSRGEKSSIVLETQYF	TRBV7-2	TRBJ2-5
CASSGYSGSSYNEQFF	TRBV5-1	TRBJ2-1
CASSHRDRGYNEQFF	TRBV5-4	TRBJ2-1
CASSLAAGEDTQYF	TRBV5-1	TRBJ2-3
CSVPGLALNEQFF	TRBV29-1	TRBJ2-1
CASSLSHGRRQDTQYF	TRBV5-1	TRBJ2-3
CASSLFAGGGNQPQHF	TRBV28	TRBJ1-5
CASSYFRRKAFF	TRBV6-2/TRBV6-3	TRBJ1-1
CASSPIEGETQYF	TRBV6-6	TRBJ2-5
CAISDTGTQLNYGYTF	TRBV10-3	TRBJ1-2
CASSPDSGYGYTF	TRBV4-3	TRBJ1-2
CASSTQQGSPDTQYF	TRBV5-1	TRBJ2-3
CASRKGLAGVWVNEQFF	TRBV5-1	TRBJ2-1
CATSDLHREQFF	TRBV24-1	TRBJ2-1
CASRRGGSTEAFF	TRBV12-3/TRBV12-4	TRBJ1-1
CASSSGLAGVGGELFF	TRBV5-4	TRBJ2-2
CASSAGDSTEAFF	TRBV13	TRBJ1-1
CASSLGPYNYGYTF	TRBV7-8	TRBJ1-2
CASSLDGDSNQPQHF	TRBV11-3	TRBJ1-5
CASSRDRDSLSAYEQYF	TRBV19	TRBJ2-7
CASSQGRFYEQYF	TRBV27	TRBJ2-7
CASSPTGNLREQYF	TRBV7-9	TRBJ2-7
CASSLASPGDYEQYF	TRBV7-6	TRBJ2-7
CASSPRGTKYYEQYF	TRBV19	TRBJ2-7
CASSLGYTGELFF	TRBV6-2/TRBV6-3	TRBJ2-2
CASSPSGDTGELFF	TRBV18	TRBJ2-2
CASSTTGEANYGYTF	TRBV19	TRBJ1-2
CASRTPAGEHETQYF	TRBV2	TRBJ2-5
CASSYLPQPQHF	TRBV6-2/TRBV6-3	TRBJ1-5
CASSGRETYEQYF	TRBV6-5	TRBJ2-7
CASIEAGGASLGVETQYF	TRBV7-8	TRBJ2-5
CASSSAANGYTDTQYF	TRBV5-1	TRBJ2-3
CASSSLAGYNEQFF	TRBV3-1/TRBV3-2	TRBJ2-1
CASSPPGTSDSYEQYF	TRBV5-4	TRBJ2-7
CASSLSVGNTIYF	TRBV7-9	TRBJ1-3